This paragraph covers one T cell receptor (beta chain) sequence. There are a few counts of this clonotype. Its antigen remains undetermined. No much larger clone is present one base from it, and per-base qualities are unavailable. From V the trimming removes 3 bases and from J it removes 16 bases, while the gene matches leave 9 bases of the junction unaccounted for. The germline V gene (reference sequence) sets CDR1 to LNHDA and CDR2 to SQIVND. Its CDR3 holds 13 amino acids, cysteine through phenylalanine. Only CDR3 DNA remains: 39 bases, in frame from the first base. The data were produced on an Illumina HiSeq 1500. In TCRdb, the public reads were trimmed at Q25 with fastp and aligned with MiXCR, with productive beta chains retained. CDR3 protein sequences are deduplicated, and each keeps its most common genes and DNA. The sample table contains approximately 700,000 distinct CDR3 sequences; only one count was recorded for 35% of them. The ten largest clones capture 2.5% to 3% of the sample.

This entry is derived from a study of T cell repertoires in cytomegalovirus infection (dated by TCRdb to between 2017 and 2020). Study-level background: The HLA type of each donor mattered for the analysis, because public TCR beta signatures pointed to carriage of CMV infection along with the matching HLA type. The paper's findings and limits, for the study overall: The ex vivo response was dominated by HLA-C-restricted CMV-specific TCR beta clonotypes, which also provided the single most frequent clonotype in two of eight donors. In both this cohort and an independent roughly 350-donor cohort, the cumulative frequency of public TCR beta family members distinguished carriers of CMV infection plus the relevant HLA type.

Sequences were obtained from PBMCs. This TCR came from a human donor in good health (CMV status not recorded). Some clones in this sample may be carry-over from other donors' samples. The sequence links TRBV19 to TRBJ2-6; 7 of the junction bases match TRBD1. The DNA sequence is given as TGTGCCAGTAGTATTCTTGGTGGGACAGTTCTGACTTTC. Its coded protein is CASSILGGTVLTF.